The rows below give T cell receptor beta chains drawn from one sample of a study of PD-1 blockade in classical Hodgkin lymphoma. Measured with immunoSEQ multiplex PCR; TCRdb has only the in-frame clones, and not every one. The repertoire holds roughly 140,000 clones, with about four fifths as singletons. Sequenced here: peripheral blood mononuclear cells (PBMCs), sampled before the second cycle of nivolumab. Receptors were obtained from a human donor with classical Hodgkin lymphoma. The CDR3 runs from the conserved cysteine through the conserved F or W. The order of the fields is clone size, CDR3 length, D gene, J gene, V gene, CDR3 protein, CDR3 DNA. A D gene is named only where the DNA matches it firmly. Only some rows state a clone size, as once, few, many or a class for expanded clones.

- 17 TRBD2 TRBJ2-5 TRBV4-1 CASSQGRLAGDQETQYF TGCGCCAGCAGCCAAGGGAGACTAGCGGGGGACCAAGAGACCCAGTACTTC
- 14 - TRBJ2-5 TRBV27 CASSYHRDQETQYF TGTGCCAGCAGTTACCATCGGGACCAAGAGACCCAGTACTTC
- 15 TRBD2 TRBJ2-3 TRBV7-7 CASSLDGEGEDTQYF TGTGCTAGCAGCTTAGACGGGGAGGGCGAAGATACGCAGTATTTT
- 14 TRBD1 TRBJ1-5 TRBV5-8 CASSLAAGGQPQHF TGTGCCAGCAGCTTGGCTGCAGGGGGTCAGCCCCAGCATTTT
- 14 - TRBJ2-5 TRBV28 CASSSRQLQETQYF TGTGCCAGCAGTTCCCGACAGCTCCAAGAGACCCAGTACTTC
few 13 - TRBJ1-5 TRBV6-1 CASTSTGGQPQHF TGTGCCAGCACCTCGACAGGTGGTCAGCCCCAGCATTTT
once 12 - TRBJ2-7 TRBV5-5 CASSFLGYEQYF TGTGCCAGCAGCTTCTTGGGGTACGAGCAGTACTTC
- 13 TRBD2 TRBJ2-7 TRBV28 CASSLTSVYEQYF TGTGCCAGCAGTTTAACTAGCGTTTACGAGCAGTACTTC
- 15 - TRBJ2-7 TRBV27 CASSLLGAEPYEQYF TGTGCCAGCAGTTTGTTAGGGGCCGAGCCCTACGAGCAGTACTTC
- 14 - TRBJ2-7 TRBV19 CASSTTLWRYGQYF TGTGCCAGTAGTACGACCCTTTGGCGCTACGGGCAGTACTTC
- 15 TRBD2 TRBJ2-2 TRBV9 CASSGTSFDTGELFF TGTGCCAGCAGCGGGACTAGTTTTGACACCGGGGAGCTGTTTTTT
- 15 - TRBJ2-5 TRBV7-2 CASSLDRVVGGTQYF TGTGCCAGCAGCTTAGACAGGGTGGTTGGAGGGACCCAGTACTTC
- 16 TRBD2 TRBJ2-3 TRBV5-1 CASSSGLAGGLDTQYF TGCGCCAGCAGCTCGGGACTAGCGGGGGGGCTAGATACGCAGTATTTT
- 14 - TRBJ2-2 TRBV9 CASSVQGNTGELFF TGTGCCAGCAGCGTACAGGGGAACACCGGGGAGCTGTTTTTT
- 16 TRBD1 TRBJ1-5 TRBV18 CASSPRQGARDQPQHF TGTGCCAGCTCACCTCGACAGGGGGCCCGAGATCAGCCCCAGCATTTT
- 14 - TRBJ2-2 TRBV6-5 CASSYSDGAGELFF TGTGCCAGCAGTTACTCGGACGGAGCCGGGGAGCTGTTTTTT
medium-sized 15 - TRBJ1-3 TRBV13 CASSLEGSSGNTIYF TGTGCCAGCAGCTTAGAGGGGAGCTCTGGAAACACCATATATTTT
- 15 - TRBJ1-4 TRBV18 CASSPREGTNEKLFF TGTGCCAGCTCACCAAGAGAGGGAACTAATGAAAAACTGTTTTTT
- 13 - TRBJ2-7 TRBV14 CASRPSGFGEQYF TGTGCCAGCAGGCCATCAGGGTTCGGCGAGCAGTACTTC
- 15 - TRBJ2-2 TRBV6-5 CASSYIRVHTGELFF TGTGCCAGCAGTTACATCCGGGTCCACACCGGGGAGCTGTTTTTT
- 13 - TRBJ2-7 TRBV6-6 CASGAGDSYEQYF TGTGCCTCAGGGGCGGGAGACTCCTACGAGCAGTACTTC
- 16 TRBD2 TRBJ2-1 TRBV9 CASSRTSGRFYNEQFF TGTGCCAGCAGCAGAACTAGCGGGAGGTTCTACAATGAGCAGTTCTTC
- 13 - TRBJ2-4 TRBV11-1 CASSLGRENIQYF TGTGCCAGCAGCTTAGGCAGGGAGAACATTCAGTACTTC
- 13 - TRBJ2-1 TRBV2 CASDPGSYNEQFF TGTGCCAGCGATCCGGGCTCCTACAATGAGCAGTTCTTC
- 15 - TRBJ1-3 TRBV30 CAWSDGESSGNTIYF TGTGCCTGGAGTGATGGCGAAAGCTCTGGAAACACCATATATTTT
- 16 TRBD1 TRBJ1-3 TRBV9 CASSQTGDSTGNTIYF TGTGCCAGCAGCCAAACGGGGGACAGCACTGGAAACACCATATATTTT
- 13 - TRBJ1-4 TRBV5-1 CASSRARDEKLFF TGCGCCAGCAGCCGCGCTCGTGATGAAAAACTGTTTTTT
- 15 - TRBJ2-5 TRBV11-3 CASSLGLRQQETQYF TGTGCCAGCAGCTTAGGCCTTAGACAGCAAGAGACCCAGTACTTC
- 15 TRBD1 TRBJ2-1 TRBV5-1 CASSPSGTGFDEQFF TGCGCCAGCAGCCCGTCCGGGACAGGGTTCGATGAGCAGTTCTTC
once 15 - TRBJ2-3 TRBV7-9 CASSLGVTSTDTQYF TGTGCCAGCAGCTTAGGGGTGACTAGCACAGATACGCAGTATTTT
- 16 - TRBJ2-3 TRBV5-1 CASSLEGAGGTDTQYF TGCGCCAGCAGCTTGGAGGGGGCAGGGGGGACAGATACGCAGTATTTT
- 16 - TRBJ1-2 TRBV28 CASSPSAQGWDYGYTF TGTGCCAGCAGTCCTTCCGCCCAGGGGTGGGACTATGGCTACACCTTC
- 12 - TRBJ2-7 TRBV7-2 CASSFLGNEQYF TGTGCCAGCAGCTTTTTGGGAAACGAGCAGTACTTC
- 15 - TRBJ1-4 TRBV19 CASSIQPATNEKLFF TGTGCCAGTAGTATTCAACCTGCAACTAATGAAAAACTGTTTTTT
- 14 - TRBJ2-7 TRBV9 CASSPHRGSYEQYF TGTGCCAGCAGCCCTCACCGGGGCTCCTACGAGCAGTACTTC
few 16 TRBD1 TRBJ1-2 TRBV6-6 CASSSGTADIFYGYTF TGTGCCAGCAGTTCCGGGACAGCAGATATTTTCTATGGCTACACCTTC
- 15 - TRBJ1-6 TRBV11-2 CASSLAGTSNSPLHF TGTGCCAGCAGCTTAGCAGGGACGAGTAATTCACCCCTCCACTTT